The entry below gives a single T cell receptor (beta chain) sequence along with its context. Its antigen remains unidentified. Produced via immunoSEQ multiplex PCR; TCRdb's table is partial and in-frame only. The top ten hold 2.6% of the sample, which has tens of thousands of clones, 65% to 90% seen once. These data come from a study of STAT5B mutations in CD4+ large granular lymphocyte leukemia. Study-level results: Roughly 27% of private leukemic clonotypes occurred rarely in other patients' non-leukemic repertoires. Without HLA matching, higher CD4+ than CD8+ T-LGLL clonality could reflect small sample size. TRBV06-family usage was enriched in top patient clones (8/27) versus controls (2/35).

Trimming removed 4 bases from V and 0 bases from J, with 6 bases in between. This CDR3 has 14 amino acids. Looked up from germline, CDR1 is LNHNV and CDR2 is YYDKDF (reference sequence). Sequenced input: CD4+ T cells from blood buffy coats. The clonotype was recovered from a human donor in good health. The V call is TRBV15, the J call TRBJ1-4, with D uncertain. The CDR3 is CATSIVSTNEKLFF. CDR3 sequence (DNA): TGTGCCACCAGCATCGTCTCAACTAATGAAAAACTGTTTTTT.